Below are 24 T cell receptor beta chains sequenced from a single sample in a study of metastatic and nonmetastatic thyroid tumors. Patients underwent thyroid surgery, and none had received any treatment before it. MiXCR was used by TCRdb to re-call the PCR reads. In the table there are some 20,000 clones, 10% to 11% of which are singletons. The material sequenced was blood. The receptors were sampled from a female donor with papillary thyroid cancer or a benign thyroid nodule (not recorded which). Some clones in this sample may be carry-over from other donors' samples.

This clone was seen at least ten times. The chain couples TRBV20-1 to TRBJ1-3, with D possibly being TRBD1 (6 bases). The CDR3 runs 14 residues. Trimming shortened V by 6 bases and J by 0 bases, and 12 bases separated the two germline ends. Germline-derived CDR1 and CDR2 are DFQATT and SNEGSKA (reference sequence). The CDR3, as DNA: TGCAGTGCGCCGGACAGATCCTCTGGAAACACCATATATTTT. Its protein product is CSAPDRSSGNTIYF.

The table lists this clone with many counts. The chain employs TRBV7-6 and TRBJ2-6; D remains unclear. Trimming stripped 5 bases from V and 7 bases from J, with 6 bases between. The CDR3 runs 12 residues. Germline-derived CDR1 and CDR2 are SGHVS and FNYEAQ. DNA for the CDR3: TGTGCCAGCAGCCAGCCCGCCAACGTCCTGACTTTC. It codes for CASSQPANVLTF.

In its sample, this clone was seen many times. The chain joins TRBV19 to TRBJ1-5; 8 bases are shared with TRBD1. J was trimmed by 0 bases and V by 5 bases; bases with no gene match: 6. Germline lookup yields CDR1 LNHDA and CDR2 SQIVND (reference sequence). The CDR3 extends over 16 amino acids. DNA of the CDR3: TGTGCCAGTAGTGACAGGGGATCATATAGCAATCAGCCCCAGCATTTT. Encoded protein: CASSDRGSYSNQPQHF.

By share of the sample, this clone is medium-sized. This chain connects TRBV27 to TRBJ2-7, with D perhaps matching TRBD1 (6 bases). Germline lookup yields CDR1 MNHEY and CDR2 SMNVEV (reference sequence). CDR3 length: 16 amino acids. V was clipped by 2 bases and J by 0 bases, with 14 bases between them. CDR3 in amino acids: CASSLRQTGHSYEQYF. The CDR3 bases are TGTGCCAGCAGTTTAAGGCAGACAGGCCACTCCTACGAGCAGTACTTC.

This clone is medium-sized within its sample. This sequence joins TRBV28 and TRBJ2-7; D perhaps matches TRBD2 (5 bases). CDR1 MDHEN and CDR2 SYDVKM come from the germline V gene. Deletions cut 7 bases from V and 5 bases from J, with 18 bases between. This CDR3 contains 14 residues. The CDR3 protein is CASTLEDFGDEQYF. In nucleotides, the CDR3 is TGTGCCAGCACCCTCGAGGACTTTGGGGACGAGCAGTACTTC.

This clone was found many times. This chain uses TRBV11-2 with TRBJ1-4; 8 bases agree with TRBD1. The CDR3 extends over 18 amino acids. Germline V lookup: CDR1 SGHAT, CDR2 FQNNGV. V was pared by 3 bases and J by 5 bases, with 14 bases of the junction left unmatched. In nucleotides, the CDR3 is TGTGCCAGCAGCTTGGTCGGCGCGATGGACAGGGAAAATGAAAAACTGTTTTTT. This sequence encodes CASSLVGAMDRENEKLFF.

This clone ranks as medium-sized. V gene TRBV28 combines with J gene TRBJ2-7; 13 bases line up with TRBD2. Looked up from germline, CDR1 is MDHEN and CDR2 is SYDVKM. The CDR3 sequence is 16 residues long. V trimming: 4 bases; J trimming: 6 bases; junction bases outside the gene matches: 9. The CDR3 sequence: CASSSGLAGVLAEQYF. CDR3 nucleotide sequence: TGTGCCAGCAGTTCCGGACTAGCGGGAGTTCTAGCCGAGCAGTACTTC. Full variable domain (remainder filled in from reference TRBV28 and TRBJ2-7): DVKVTQSSRYLVKRTGEKVFLECVQDMDHENMFWYRQDPGLGLRLIYFSYDVKMKEKGDIPEGYSVSREKKERFSLILESASTNQTSMYLCASSSGLAGVLAEQYFGPGTRLTVT.

CDR3 residues: CASSQTGRLNTEAFF. CDR3 in DNA: TGCGCCAGCAGCCAAACGGGACGGTTGAACACTGAAGCTTTCTTT. J is TRBJ1-1 and V is TRBV4-3, with TRBD1 as a possible D gene (5 bases). Germline CDR1 and CDR2: LGHNA and YSLEER. The CDR3 covers 15 residues. Trimming removed 2 bases at V and 0 bases at J, with 10 bases between.

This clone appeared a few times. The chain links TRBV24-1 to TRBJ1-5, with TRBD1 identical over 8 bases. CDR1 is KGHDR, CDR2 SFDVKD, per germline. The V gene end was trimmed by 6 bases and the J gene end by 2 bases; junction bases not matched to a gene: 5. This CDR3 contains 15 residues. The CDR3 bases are TGTGCCACCAGTTATTCGGGACAGGGCAATCAGCCCCAGCATTTT. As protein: CATSYSGQGNQPQHF.

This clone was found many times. CDR3 in amino acids: CASSENSASSYNEQFF. The CDR3 DNA follows: TGCGCCAGCAGCGAAAATAGCGCAAGCTCCTACAATGAGCAGTTCTTC. The chain links TRBV5-1 to TRBJ2-1; D is possibly TRBD2 (5 bases). The V gene's germline CDR1 is SGHRS and CDR2 YFSETQ. This CDR3 has 16 residues. Trimming left V 4 bases short and J 0 bases short, with 14 bases between.

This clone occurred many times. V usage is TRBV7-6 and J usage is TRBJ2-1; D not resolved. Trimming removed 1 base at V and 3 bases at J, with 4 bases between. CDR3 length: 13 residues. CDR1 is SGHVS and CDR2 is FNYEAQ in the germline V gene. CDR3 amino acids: CASSLDLYNEQFF. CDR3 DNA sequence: TGTGCCAGCAGCTTAGATCTCTACAATGAGCAGTTCTTC.

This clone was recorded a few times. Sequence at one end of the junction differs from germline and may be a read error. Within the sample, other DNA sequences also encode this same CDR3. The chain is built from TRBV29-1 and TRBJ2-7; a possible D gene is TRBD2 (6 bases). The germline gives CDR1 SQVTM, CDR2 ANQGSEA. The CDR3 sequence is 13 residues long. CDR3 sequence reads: CSVNLAPAYEQHF. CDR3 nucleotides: TGCAGCGTAAATCTAGCGCCCGCCTACGAGCAGCACTTC.

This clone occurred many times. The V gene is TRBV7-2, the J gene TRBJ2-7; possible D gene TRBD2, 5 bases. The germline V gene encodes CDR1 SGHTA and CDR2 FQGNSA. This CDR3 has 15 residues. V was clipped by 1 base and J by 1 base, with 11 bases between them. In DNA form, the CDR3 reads TGTGCCAGCAGCTTAGGGCCCCGGGATTCCTACGAGCAGTACTTC. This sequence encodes CASSLGPRDSYEQYF.

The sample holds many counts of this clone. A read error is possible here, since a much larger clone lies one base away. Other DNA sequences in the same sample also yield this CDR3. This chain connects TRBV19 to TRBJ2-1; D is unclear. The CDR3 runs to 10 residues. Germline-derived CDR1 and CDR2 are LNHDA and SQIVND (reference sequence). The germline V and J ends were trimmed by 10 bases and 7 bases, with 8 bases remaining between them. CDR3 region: CATGHNEQFF. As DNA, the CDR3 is TGTGCCACCGGCCATAATGAGCAGTTCTTC.

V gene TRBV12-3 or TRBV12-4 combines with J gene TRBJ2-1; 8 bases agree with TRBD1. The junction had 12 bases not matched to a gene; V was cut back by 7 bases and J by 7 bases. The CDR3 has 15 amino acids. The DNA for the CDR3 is TGTGCCAGCATCCTGCGACAGGGGACAGAGAATGAGCAGTTCTTC. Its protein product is CASILRQGTENEQFF.

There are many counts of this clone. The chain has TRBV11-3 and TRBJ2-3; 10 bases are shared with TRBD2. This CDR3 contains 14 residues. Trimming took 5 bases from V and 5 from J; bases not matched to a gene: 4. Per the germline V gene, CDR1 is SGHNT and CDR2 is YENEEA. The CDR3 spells CASSMGLALDTQYF. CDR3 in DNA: TGTGCCAGCAGCATGGGACTAGCGCTAGATACGCAGTATTTT. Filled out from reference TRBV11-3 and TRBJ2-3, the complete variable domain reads EAGVVQSPRYKIIEKKQPVAFWCNPISGHNTLYWYLQNLGQGPELLIRYENEEAVDDSQLPKDRFSAERLKGVDSTLKIQPAELGDSAVYLCASSMGLALDTQYFGPGTRLTVL.

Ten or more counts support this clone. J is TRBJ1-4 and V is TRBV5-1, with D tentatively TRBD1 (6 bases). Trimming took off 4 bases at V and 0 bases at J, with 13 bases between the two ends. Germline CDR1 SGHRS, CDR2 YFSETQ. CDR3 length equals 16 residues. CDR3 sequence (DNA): TGCGCCAGCAGCACCGGGACAATTGCAACTAATGAAAAACTGTTTTTT. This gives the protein CASSTGTIATNEKLFF.

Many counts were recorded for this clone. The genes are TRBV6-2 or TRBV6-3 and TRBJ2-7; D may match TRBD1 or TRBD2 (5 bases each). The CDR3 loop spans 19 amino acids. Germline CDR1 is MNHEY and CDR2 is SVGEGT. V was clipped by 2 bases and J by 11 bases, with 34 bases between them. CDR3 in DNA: TGTGCCAGCAGTTACAGGGACCTCGAAATAAGGTCGGACCCTATCGGAGAGTACTTC. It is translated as CASSYRDLEIRSDPIGEYF.

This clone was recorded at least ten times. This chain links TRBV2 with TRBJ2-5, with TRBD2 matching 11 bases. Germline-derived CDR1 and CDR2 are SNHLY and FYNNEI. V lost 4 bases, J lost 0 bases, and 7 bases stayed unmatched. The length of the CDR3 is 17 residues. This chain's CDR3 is CASSALTSGMYQETQYF. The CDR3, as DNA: TGTGCCAGCAGTGCCTTGACTAGCGGGATGTACCAAGAGACCCAGTACTTC. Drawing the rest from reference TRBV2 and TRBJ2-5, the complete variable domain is EPEVTQTPSHQVTQMGQEVILRCVPISNHLYFYWYRQILGQKVEFLVSFYNNEISEKSEIFDDQFSVERPDGSNFTLKIRSTKLEDSAMYFCASSALTSGMYQETQYFGPGTRLLVL.

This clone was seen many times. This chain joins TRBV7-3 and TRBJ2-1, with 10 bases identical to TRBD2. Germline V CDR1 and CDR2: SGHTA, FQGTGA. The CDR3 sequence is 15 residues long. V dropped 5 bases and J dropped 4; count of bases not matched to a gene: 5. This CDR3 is CASSVLAGTYNEQFF. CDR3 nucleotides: TGTGCCAGCAGCGTACTAGCGGGGACATACAATGAGCAGTTCTTC. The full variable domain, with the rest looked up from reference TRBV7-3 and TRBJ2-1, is GAGVSQTPSNKVTEKGKYVELRCDPISGHTALYWYRQSLGQGPEFLIYFQGTGAADDSGLPNDRFFAVRPEGSVSTLKIQRTERGDSAVYLCASSVLAGTYNEQFFGPGTRLTVL.

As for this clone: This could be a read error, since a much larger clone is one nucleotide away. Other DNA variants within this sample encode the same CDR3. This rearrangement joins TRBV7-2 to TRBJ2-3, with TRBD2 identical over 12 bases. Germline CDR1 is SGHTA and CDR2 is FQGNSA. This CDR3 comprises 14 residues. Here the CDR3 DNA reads TGTGCTAGCAGGAGGACTAGCGGGATGGATACGCAGTATTTT. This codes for CASRRTSGMDTQYF.

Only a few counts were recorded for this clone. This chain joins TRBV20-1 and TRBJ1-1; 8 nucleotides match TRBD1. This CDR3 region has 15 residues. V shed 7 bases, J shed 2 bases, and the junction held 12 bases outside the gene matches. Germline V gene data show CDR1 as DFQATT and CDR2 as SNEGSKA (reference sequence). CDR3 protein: CSVRTGMELNTEAFF. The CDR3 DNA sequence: TGCAGTGTTCGGACAGGGATGGAGCTTAACACTGAAGCTTTCTTT.

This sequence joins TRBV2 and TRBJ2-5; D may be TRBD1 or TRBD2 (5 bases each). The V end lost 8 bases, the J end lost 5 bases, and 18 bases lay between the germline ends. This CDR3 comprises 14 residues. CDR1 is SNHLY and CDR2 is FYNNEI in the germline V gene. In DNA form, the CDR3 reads TGTGCCAGCGTTGGTGGGGGAAACGGCGAGACCCAGTACTTC. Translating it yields CASVGGGNGETQYF.

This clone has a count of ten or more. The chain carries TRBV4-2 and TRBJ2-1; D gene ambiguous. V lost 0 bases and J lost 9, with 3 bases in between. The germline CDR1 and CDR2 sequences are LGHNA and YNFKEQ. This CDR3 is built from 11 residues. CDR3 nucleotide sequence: TGTGCCAGCAGCCAAGATCTTGAGCAGTTCTTC. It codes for CASSQDLEQFF.